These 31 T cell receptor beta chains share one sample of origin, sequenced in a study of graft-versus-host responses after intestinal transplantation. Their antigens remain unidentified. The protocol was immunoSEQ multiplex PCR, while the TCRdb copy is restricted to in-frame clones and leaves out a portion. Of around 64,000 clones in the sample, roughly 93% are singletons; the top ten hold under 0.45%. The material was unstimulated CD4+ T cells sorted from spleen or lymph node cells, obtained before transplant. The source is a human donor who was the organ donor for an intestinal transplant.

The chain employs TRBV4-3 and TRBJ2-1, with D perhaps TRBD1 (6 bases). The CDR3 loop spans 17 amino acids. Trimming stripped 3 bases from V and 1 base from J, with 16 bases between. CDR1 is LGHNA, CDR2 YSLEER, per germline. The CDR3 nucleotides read TGCGCCAGCAGCCACTCCGGACAGAAGCCATCCTACAATGAGCAGTTCTTC. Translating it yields CASSHSGQKPSYNEQFF.

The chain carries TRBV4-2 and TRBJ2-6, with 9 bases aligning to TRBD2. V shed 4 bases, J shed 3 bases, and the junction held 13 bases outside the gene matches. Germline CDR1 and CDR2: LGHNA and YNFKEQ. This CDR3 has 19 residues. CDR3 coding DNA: TGTGCCAGCAGCCGAAGGTATACGGCGGGGGGGAGTGGGGCCAACGTCCTGACTTTC. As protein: CASSRRYTAGGSGANVLTF.

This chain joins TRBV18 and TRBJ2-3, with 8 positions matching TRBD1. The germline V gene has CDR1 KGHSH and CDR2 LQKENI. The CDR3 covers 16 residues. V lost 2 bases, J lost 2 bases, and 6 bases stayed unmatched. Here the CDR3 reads CASSPMGTGLTDTQYF. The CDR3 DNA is TGTGCCAGCTCACCAATGGGGACAGGCCTCACAGATACGCAGTATTTT. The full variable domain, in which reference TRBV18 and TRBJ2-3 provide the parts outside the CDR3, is NAGVMQNPRHLVRRRGQEARLRCSPMKGHSHVYWYRQLPEEGLKFMVYLQKENIIDESGMPKERFSAEFPKEGPSILRIQQVVRGDSAAYFCASSPMGTGLTDTQYFGPGTRLTVL.

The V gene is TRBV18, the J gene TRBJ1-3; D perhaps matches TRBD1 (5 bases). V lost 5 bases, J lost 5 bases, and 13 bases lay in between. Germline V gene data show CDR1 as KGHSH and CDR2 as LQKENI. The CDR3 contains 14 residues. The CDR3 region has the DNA TGTGCCAGCTCATCACTTGGGGGAAGAAACACCATATATTTT. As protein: CASSSLGGRNTIYF.

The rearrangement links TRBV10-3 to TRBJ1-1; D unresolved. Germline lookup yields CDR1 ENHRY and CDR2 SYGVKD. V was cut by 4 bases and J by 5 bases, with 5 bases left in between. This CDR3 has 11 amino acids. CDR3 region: CAISGLTEAFF. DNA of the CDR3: TGTGCCATCAGTGGGCTGACTGAAGCTTTCTTT.

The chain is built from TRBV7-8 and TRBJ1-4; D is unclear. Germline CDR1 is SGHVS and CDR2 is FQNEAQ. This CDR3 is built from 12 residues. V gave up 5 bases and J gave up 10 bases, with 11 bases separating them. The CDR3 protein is CASSRTSGKLFF. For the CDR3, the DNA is TGTGCCAGCAGCAGAACGAGTGGAAAACTGTTTTTT.

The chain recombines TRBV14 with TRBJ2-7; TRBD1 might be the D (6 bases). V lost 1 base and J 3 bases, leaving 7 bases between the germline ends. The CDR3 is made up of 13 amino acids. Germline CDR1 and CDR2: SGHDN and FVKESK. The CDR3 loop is CASSQGQVYEQYF. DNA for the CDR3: TGTGCCAGCAGCCAAGGACAGGTCTACGAGCAGTACTTC.

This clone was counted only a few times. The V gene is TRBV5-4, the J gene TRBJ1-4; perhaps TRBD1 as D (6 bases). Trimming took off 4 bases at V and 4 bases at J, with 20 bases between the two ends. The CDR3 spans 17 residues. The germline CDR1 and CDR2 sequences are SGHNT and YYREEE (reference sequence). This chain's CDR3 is CASSQEQKGGINEKLFF. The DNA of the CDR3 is TGTGCCAGCAGCCAAGAACAAAAGGGGGGCATTAATGAAAAACTGTTTTTT.

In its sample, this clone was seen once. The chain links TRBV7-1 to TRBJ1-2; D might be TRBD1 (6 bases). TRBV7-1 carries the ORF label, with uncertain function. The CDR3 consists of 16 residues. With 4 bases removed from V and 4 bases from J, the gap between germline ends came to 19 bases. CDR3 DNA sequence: TGTGCCAGCAGCTTAAGACCACTCGGACAGCCCTATGGCTACACCTTC. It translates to CASSLRPLGQPYGYTF.

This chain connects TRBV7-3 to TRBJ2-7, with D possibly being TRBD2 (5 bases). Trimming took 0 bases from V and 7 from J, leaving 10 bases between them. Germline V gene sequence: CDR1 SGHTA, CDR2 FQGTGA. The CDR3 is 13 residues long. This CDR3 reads CASSLTGAGEQYF. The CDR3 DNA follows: TGTGCCAGCAGCTTAACGGGAGCAGGAGAGCAGTACTTC.

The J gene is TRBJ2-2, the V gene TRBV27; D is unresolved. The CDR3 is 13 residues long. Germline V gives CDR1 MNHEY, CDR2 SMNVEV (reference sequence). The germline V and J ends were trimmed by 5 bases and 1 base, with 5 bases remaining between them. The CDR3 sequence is CASSRGNTGELFF. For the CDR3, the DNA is TGTGCCAGCAGTCGAGGGAACACCGGGGAGCTGTTTTTT.

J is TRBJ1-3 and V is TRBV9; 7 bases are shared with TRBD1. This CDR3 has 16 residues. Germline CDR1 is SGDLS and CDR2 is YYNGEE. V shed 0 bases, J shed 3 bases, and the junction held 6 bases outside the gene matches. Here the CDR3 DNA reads TGTGCCAGCAGCGTAGCCGTAGACAGGGTTGGAAACACCATATATTTT. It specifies CASSVAVDRVGNTIYF.

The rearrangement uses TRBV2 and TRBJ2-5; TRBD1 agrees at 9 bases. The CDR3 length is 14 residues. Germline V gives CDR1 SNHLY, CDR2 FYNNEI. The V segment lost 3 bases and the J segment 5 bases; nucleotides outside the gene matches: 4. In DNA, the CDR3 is TGTGCCAGCAGTGATCGGGACAGGGAGGAGACCCAGTACTTC. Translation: CASSDRDREETQYF.

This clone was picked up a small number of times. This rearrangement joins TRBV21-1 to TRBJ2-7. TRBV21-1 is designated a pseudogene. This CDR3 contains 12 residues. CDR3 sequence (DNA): TGTGCCAGCAGCAAAACCAACTACGAGCAGTACTTC. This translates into CASSKTNYEQYF.

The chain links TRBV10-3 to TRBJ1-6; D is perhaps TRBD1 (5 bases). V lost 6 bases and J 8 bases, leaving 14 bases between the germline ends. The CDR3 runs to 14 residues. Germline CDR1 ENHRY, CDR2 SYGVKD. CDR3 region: CAISRQLRDSPLHF. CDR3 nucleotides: TGTGCCATCAGCAGACAGTTAAGGGATTCACCCCTCCACTTT.

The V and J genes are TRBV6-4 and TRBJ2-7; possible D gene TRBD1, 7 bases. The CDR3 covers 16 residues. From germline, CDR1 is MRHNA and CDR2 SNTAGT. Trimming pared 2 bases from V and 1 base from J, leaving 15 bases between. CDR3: CASSDPARGESYEQYF. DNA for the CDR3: TGTGCCAGCAGTGACCCCGCCAGGGGGGAGTCCTACGAGCAGTACTTC.

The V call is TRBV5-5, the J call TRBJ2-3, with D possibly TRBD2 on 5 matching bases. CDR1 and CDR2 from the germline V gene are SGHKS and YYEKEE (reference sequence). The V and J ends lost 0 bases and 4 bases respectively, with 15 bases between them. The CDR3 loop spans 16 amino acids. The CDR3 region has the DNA TGTGCCAGCAGCTTGGCCGGGCTAGGGCGGGCAGATACGCAGTATTTT. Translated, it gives CASSLAGLGRADTQYF. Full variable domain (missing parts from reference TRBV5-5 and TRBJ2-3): DAGVTQSPTHLIKTRGQQVTLRCSPISGHKSVSWYQQVLGQGPQFIFQYYEKEERGRGNFPDRFSARQFPNYSSELNVNALLLGDSALYLCASSLAGLGRADTQYFGPGTRLTVL.

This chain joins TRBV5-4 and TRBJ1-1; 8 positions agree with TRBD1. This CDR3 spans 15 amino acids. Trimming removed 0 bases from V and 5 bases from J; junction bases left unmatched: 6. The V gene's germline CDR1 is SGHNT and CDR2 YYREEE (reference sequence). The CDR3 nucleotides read TGTGCCAGCAGCTTGGCCGGCAGGGGGCCTACTGAAGCTTTCTTT. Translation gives CASSLAGRGPTEAFF.

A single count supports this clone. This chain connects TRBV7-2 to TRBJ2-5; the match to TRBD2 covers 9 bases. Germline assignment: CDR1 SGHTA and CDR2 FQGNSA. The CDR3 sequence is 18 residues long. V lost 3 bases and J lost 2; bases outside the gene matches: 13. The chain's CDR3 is CASSLGLAGAKLQETQYF. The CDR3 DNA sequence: TGTGCCAGCAGCTTGGGATTAGCGGGGGCCAAACTTCAAGAGACCCAGTACTTC.

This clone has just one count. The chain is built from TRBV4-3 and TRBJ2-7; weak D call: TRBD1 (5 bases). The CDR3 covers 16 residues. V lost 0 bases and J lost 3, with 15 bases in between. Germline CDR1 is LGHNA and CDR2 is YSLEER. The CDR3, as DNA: TGCGCCAGCAGCCAAGATTTCGGAGACAGCTTCTACGAGCAGTACTTC. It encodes CASSQDFGDSFYEQYF.

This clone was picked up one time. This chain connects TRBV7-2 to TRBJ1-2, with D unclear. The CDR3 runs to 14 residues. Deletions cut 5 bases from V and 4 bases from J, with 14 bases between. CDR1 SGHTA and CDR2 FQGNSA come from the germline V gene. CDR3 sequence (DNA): TGTGCCAGCAGCACCCCGACTAGAGGCTATGGCTACACCTTC. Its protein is CASSTPTRGYGYTF.

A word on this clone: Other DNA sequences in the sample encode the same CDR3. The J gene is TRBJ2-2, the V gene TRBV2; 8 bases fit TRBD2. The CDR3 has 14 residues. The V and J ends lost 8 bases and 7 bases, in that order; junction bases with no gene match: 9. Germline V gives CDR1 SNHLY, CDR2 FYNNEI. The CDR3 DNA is TGTGCCAGCCGGGGGGGACTAGATGGCGGGGAGCTGTTTTTT. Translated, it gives CASRGGLDGGELFF.

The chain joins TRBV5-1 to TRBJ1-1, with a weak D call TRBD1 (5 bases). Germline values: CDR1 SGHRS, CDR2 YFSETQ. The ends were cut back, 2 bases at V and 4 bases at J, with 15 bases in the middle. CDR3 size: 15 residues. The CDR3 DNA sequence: TGCGCCAGCAGCTTAAATCAGGGATCGGGCACTGAAGCTTTCTTT. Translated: CASSLNQGSGTEAFF.

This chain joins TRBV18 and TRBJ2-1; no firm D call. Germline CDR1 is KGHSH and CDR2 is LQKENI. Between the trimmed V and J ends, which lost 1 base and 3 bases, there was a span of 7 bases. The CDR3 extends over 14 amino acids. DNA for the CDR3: TGTGCCAGCTCACCACTTTGGGACTACAATGAGCAGTTCTTC. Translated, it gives CASSPLWDYNEQFF.

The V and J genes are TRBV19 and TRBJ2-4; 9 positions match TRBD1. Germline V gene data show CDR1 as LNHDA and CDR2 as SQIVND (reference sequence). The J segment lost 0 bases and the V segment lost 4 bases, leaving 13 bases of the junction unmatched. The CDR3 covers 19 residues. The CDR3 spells CASSTGTGGGNLAKNIQYF. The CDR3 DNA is TGTGCCAGTAGTACCGGAACAGGGGGCGGAAATCTAGCCAAAAACATTCAGTACTTC. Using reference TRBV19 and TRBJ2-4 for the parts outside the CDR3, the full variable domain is DGGITQSPKYLFRKEGQNVTLSCEQNLNHDAMYWYRQDPGQGLRLIYYSQIVNDFQKGDIAEGYSVSREKKESFPLTVTSAQKNPTAFYLCASSTGTGGGNLAKNIQYFGAGTRLSVL.

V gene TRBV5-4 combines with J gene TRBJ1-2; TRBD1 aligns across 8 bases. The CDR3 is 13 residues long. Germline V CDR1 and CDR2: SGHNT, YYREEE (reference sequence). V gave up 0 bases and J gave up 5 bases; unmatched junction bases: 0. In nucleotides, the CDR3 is TGTGCCAGCAGCTTGGGGACAGGGTATGGCTACACCTTC. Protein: CASSLGTGYGYTF. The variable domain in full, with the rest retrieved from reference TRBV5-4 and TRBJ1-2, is ETGVTQSPTHLIKTRGQQVTLRCSSQSGHNTVSWYQQALGQGPQFIFQYYREEENGRGNFPPRFSGLQFPNYSSELNVNALELDDSALYLCASSLGTGYGYTFGSGTRLTVV.

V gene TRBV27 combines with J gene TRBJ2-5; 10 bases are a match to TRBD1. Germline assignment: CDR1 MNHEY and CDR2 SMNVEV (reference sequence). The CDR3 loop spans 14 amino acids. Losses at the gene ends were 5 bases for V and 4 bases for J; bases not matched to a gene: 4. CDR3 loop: CASSPRTGGETQYF. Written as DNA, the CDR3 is TGTGCCAGCAGTCCCCGGACAGGGGGAGAGACCCAGTACTTC.

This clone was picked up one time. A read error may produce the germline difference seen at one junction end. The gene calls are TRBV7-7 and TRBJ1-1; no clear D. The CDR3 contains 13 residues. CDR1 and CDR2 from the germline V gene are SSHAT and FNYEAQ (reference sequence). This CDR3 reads CASSLRQNTEAFF. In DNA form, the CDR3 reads TGTGCTAGCAGCTTACGACAGAACACTGAAGCTTTCTTT.

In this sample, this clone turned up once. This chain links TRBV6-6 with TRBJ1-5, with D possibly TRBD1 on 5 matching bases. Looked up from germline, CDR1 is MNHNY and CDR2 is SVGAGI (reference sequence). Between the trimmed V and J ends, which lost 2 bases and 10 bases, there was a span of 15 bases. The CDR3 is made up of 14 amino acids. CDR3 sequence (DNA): TGTGCCAGCAGTTACGAGGCGGTGGGGGACCCCCAGCATTTT. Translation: CASSYEAVGDPQHF.

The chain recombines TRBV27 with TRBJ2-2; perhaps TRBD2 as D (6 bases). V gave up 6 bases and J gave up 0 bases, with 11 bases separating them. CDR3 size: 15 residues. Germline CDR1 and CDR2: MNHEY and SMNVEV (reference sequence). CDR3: CASRRAGPNTGELFF. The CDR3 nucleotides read TGTGCCAGCAGAAGGGCGGGACCGAACACCGGGGAGCTGTTTTTT.

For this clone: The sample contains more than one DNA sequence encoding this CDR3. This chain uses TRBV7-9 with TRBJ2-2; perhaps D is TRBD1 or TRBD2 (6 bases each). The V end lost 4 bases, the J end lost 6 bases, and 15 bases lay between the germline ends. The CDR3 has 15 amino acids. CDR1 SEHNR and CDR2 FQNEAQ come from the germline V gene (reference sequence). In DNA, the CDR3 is TGTGCCAGCAGCTATCGTGGGGGGCGCGCCGGGGAGCTGTTTTTT. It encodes CASSYRGGRAGELFF. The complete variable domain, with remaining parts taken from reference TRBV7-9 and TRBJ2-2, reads DTGVSQNPRHKITKRGQNVTFRCDPISEHNRLYWYRQTLGQGPEFLTYFQNEAQLEKSRLLSDRFSAERPKGSFSTLEIQRTEQGDSAMYLCASSYRGGRAGELFFGEGSRLTVL.